This TCR beta chain was recorded in a study of cytomegalovirus exposure and HLA in healthy donors (dated by TCRdb to 2016 to 2017). A note on the overall study: An earlier analysis of 587 of the donors reported under 300 Gb of sequence data and around 120 million unique TCR beta sequences obtained from 180 million or so T cells. An early release covering roughly 600 HLA-typed donors comprised approximately 300 gigabases of sequencing data and tens of millions of unique TCR sequences. Of the 300 to 500 genotyped donors, roughly 80% were placed in the genetic ancestry cluster associated with self-reported Caucasian donors. The study aimed to test whether signatures of past pathogen exposure could be identified by cataloging public T cell receptors. The study profiled the T cell repertoires of hundreds of subjects by immunosequencing and related them to cytomegalovirus serostatus. A separate validation cohort of 100 to 150 different subjects was used in addition to the 666-subject first cohort. To predict cytomegalovirus infection status, the study brought together high-throughput TCR immunosequencing, statistical association of individual TCRs with disease status, and machine learning. To study patterns of TCR occurrence, a later analysis re-analyzed previously published TCR beta repertoires from several hundred donors and added high-resolution HLA genotyping. Rather than drawing on any new phenotypic data, the later analysis identified candidate immune exposures from TCR beta sequences and the way those sequences occurred across donors. In an earlier analysis of about 590 of the donors, high-throughput TCR beta sequencing was used to judge whether each TCR beta V gene segment behaved as functional or pseudogenic. Donor age, sex, ethnicity and CMV serostatus were compiled alongside the repertoire data. In a later genetic analysis, genome-wide SNP genotypes for about 65% of the 666 donors were used, and that subset was treated as a discovery cohort. Every discovery cohort repertoire had been produced on one sequencing platform. Both class I and class II loci were covered by HLA typing, at four-digit resolution. Typing coverage varied by locus: roughly 620-630 donors for A, B, C, DRB1 and DQB1; more than 500 for DQA1; 600 to 610 for DPA1; more than 450 for DPB1. Four to six DR-DQ haplotypes were handled as single units for association and clustering, since linkage in the cohort was strong. Across under 500 genotyped donors of the cohort, an average of about 220,000 unique TCR beta nucleotide sequences per donor were sequenced, and roughly 20% of those sequences were non-productive.

The cohort consisted of 666 healthy bone marrow donors. Cohort members were all nominally healthy when sampled, although unrecorded immune exposures were likely present. The donor was CMV seropositive and belonged to the group of about 290 seropositive cohort members. A peripheral blood sample was provided by each donor, and peripheral blood mononuclear cells were used for TCR beta sequencing. The Qiagen DNeasy Blood Extraction Kit was used to extract genomic DNA from the blood cell samples. The study at large found these results: In vitro tests confirmed that a few of the cytomegalovirus-associated TCR beta chains recognize cytomegalovirus antigens. The authors suggested that the approach could potentially be extended to other disease states and immunological phenotypes. Because some donors lacked HLA typing at each locus, the association tests relied only on the typed subset. The cohort was sequenced for TCR beta chains only, and without alpha or paired-chain data the features that could be detected were limited. Immune exposure information for the cohort was limited to CMV serostatus. A further reported finding was that TCR beta sequences accurately predicted the HLA-A and HLA-B alleles for most subjects in the first cohort. Assigning TCR associations to individual alleles was difficult when HLA alleles, especially DR and DQ, strongly co-occurred. According to a later genetic analysis, donors in an Asian-associated ancestry cluster had fewer N-insertions in productive TCRs than the approximately 630-donor mean. The presence/absence analyses assumed that sequencing depth was roughly uniform across donors, and that assumption may not be true. According to a later analysis, TCR association rates differed among HLA loci, with DRB1 alleles showing the most associated TCRs and HLA-C alleles showing the fewest. Because the 87-base-pair reads could not distinguish some IMGT-functional V segments, including TRBV6-2 and TRBV6-3, those segments were excluded. Correlated functional status among segregating V segments might reflect linkage disequilibrium, but an unknown experimental factor could not be ruled out. The earlier analysis of 587 of the donors excluded 15 to 20 rarely observed V segments, including chromosome 9 orphons, because counts were too low. The classifier was reported to diagnose cytomegalovirus status with high specificity and sensitivity in both the original cohort and the validation cohort. According to a later analysis, parvovirus B19, influenza, CMV and Epstein-Barr virus appeared linked to several top co-occurrence clusters. According to a later analysis, most CMV-associated TCR beta chains appeared to be HLA-restricted, and the HLA associations seemed to be driven largely by CMV exposure. In an earlier analysis of approximately 600 of the donors, most TCR beta V segments were observed in productive rearrangements about 87% or about 30% of the time, broadly matching IMGT annotations. The study gave a list of some 150 TCR beta chains associated with cytomegalovirus. While some public TCRs were present in many individuals, most TCR sequences turned up only very rarely across donors. In a later analysis, some 17,000 TCR beta sequences were associated with specific HLA alleles at a false discovery rate of 0.05. Compared with equally common non-associated chains, HLA-associated TCR beta chains in a later analysis were more clonally expanded and had lower generation probabilities. The sequencing pipeline was judged likely to have produced a cluster of highly shared sequence variants as a technical artifact. A later genetic analysis associated a missense DCLRE1C variant with V-gene and J-gene trimming of TCR beta chains, and an independent cohort replicated the association.

The CDR1 and CDR2 encoded by the germline V gene (reference sequence) are SEHNR and FQNEAQ. From the cysteine through the phenylalanine, the CDR3 covers 12 amino acids. Only the CDR3 portion is preserved as DNA: 36 bases, with reading frame beginning at the first base. This clone was seen just once. The antigen it binds to is not known. One end of the junction fails to match germline, which may point to a read error. The library relied on the immunoSEQ multiplex PCR assay. The multiplex PCR relied on a mix of 60 forward primers for TCR Vbeta segments and 13 reverse primers for TCR Jbeta segments. Amplification of the CDR3 region of rearranged TCR beta genes was performed with a multiplex PCR assay on genomic DNA. On the Illumina HiSeq System, the amplified TCR beta libraries were sequenced as 87-base-pair reads. As for the authors' bioinformatics: In a later analysis, 70 million to 95 million unique TCR beta chains were counted across the 500 to 850 repertoires, and about 9.9 million of these chains were shared by at least two donors. A nearest-neighbor algorithm error-corrected the raw reads and collapsed the reads into unique sequences, merging closely related sequences to remove PCR and sequencing errors. Alignment of CDR3 sequences to IMGT reference sequences was used to assign V, D and J gene segments. For a sequence to be retained, at least a six-nucleotide match to both a V gene segment and a J gene segment was required. A rearrangement was called productive if the CDR3 had no stop codons and remained in frame with V and J, and every other rearrangement was called non-productive. Following IMGT convention, CDR3 was defined as the stretch from the second conserved V-encoded cysteine up to the conserved J-encoded phenylalanine. In an earlier analysis of 550 to 650 of the donors, sequences lacking an unambiguous match to a single V gene segment were excluded. An earlier analysis of under 750 of the donors called V segments functional above 56.7% productive rearrangements and segregating when the between-donor standard deviation exceeded 5%. A statistical classification framework was built to diagnose cytomegalovirus status from the catalog of TCR beta chain sequences. In a later analysis, TCR nucleotide sequences were compared against IMGT/GENE-DB human TR gene sequences so that V and J genes could be assigned. A later analysis assigned CDR3 sequences and most-parsimonious VDJ recombination scenarios with the TCRdist pipeline. In a later analysis, every TCR beta chain was defined by the combination of its CDR3 amino acid sequence and its V-gene family, and reads without a unique V-gene family were dropped. A later analysis removed 600 or so highly shared, low-generation-probability nucleotide sequences to deal with suspected cross-contamination and a sequencing artifact. A later analysis calculated a clonal expansion index for each public chain from normalized within-repertoire ranks of inferred template counts. A later analysis computed generation probabilities with a VDJ recombination model fitted to out-of-frame rearrangements, and checked the results against IGoR. In a later analysis, hypergeometric tests were used to score TCR-TCR, TCR-HLA and TCR-CMV co-occurrence, with a repertoire-size bias correction applied to TCR pairs. A later analysis estimated false discovery rates by permuting HLA or CMV assignments 20 times. In a later analysis, co-occurring TCRs were grouped using DBSCAN, with TCRdist sequence similarity added in when clustering inside HLA-allele-positive subsets. Repertoires with fewer than 30,000 or more than 120,000 public chains, plus five repertoires with anomalous nucleotide sharing, were excluded from co-occurrence clustering. As stored in TCRdb, this immuneACCESS dataset retains in-frame rearrangements with V and J assigned. A fraction of the clones does not appear; measured against another copy, unresolved V genes explain less than half of the discrepancy, and the remainder lacks a known reason. V and J calls plus clone size are reproduced from that table; the DNA served to infer D and trimming. This sample comprises some 110,000 clones, over 60% of them detected only once. Clones ranked in the top ten supply 5.8% of the sample.

The TCR originated in a man in his fifties or sixties in good health and CMV-seropositive. Rearrangement joined TRBV7-9 to TRBJ2-7; TRBD1 is perhaps the D gene, given 6 matching bases. Material: PBMCs. The nucleotide sequence reads TGTTCCAGCAGCTTACGCGACAGGGAGCAGTACTTC. This codes for CSSSLRDREQYF.